This TCR beta chain appears in the sequencing data of a study of blood T cells in healthy people across ages. Every donor gave roughly 9.6 milliliters of peripheral blood. Trimming removed 4 bases from V and 0 bases from J, with 12 bases in between. The germline V gene encodes CDR1 DFQATT and CDR2 SNEGSKA (reference sequence). The CDR3 has 15 residues. This clonotype was seen a handful of times. A J-beta primer mix and a sample-barcoded 5' primer were used in a second PCR of about 7 to 12 cycles. TCRdb re-derived calls from the 5' RACE reads in MiXCR, one entry per CDR3 protein. The top ten hold 3% to 4.5% of the sample, which has over 500,000 distinct CDR3 sequences, approximately 26% seen once. The same sample was also studied in work on T cells of mothers and their children.

Sequencing was carried out using blood. The receptor was derived from a boy aged 2 to 9 in good health. The chain couples TRBV20-1 to TRBJ1-4; D is ambiguous. Written as DNA, the CDR3 is TGCAGTGCTAACCTTCACAGCGCAACTAATGAAAAACTGTTTTTT. This codes for CSANLHSATNEKLFF.